The 23 T cell receptor beta chains below were found in one sample sequenced in a study of T cell responses to AZD1222 COVID-19 vaccine. The table came from immunoSEQ multiplex PCR; TCRdb's copy has only in-frame clones and leaves some out. Of 110,000 or so clones listed, around 88% are singletons. The sequencing here drew on peripheral blood, taken 28 days after the second AZD1222 dose. The receptor source for this set is an adult who received the AZD1222 COVID-19 vaccine.

The rearrangement uses TRBV19 and TRBJ2-2; no clear D gene. The CDR3 runs 13 residues. V was cut by 7 bases and J by 0 bases, with 6 bases left in between. CDR1 LNHDA and CDR2 SQIVND come from the germline V gene (reference sequence). The CDR3 DNA reads as TGTGCCAGTACCGACGCGAACACCGGGGAGCTGTTTTTT. It codes for CASTDANTGELFF.

The chain uses TRBV7-9 and TRBJ1-1, with D maybe TRBD1 (5 bases). This CDR3 has 14 amino acids. Germline loops: CDR1 SEHNR, CDR2 FQNEAQ (reference sequence). With 5 bases removed from V and 0 bases from J, the gap between germline ends came to 10 bases. CDR3 loop: CASSGGGVNTEAFF. Here the CDR3 DNA reads TGTGCCAGCAGCGGCGGAGGGGTGAACACTGAAGCTTTCTTT.

The rearrangement links TRBV6-1 to TRBJ2-3; 8 nucleotides agree with TRBD2. Losses at the gene ends were 1 base for V and 1 base for J; bases not matched to a gene: 7. The germline gives CDR1 MNHNS, CDR2 SASEGT. The CDR3 is 17 amino acids. This CDR3 reads CASSEGIGSGGTDTQYF. The CDR3 region has the DNA TGTGCCAGCAGTGAAGGGATCGGTAGCGGGGGCACAGATACGCAGTATTTT.

This clone was detected only a few times. The chain is built from TRBV10-1 and TRBJ2-7; D is unclear. This CDR3 has 10 amino acids. CDR1 and CDR2 (germline): WNHNN, SYGVQD (reference sequence). V shed 11 bases and J shed 2 bases, with 7 bases lying between them. The CDR3 DNA sequence: TGCGCCCCCAAGGCCTACGAGCAGTACTTC. Protein: CAPKAYEQYF.

The chain has TRBV6-2 or TRBV6-3 and TRBJ1-6, with 8 bases fitting TRBD1. Unmatched junction bases numbered 7, after V lost 7 bases and J lost 8 bases. CDR3 length equals 14 residues. Germline V gene data show CDR1 as MNHEY and CDR2 as SVGEGT. Written as DNA, the CDR3 is TGTGCCAGCACCCCGGACAGGGCGGATTCACCCCTCCACTTT. Encoded protein: CASTPDRADSPLHF.

The chain joins TRBV7-2 to TRBJ1-4; possible D gene TRBD1, 5 bases. CDR1 and CDR2 from the germline V gene are SGHTA and FQGNSA. The V and J ends lost 4 bases and 2 bases respectively, with 14 bases between them. The CDR3 loop spans 16 amino acids. The CDR3 DNA follows: TGTGCCAGCAGCTCACCCCCAGGGAGCACTAATGAAAAACTGTTTTTT. It is translated as CASSSPPGSTNEKLFF.

The CDR3 coding sequence is TGTGCCAGCAGGTACAGCGCCAATGAGCAGTTCTTC. It translates to CASRYSANEQFF. The chain recombines TRBV7-9 with TRBJ2-1; D is unresolved. The germline V gene encodes CDR1 SEHNR and CDR2 FQNEAQ (reference sequence). V was cut by 6 bases and J by 6 bases, with 9 bases left in between. The CDR3 loop spans 12 amino acids.

The gene calls are TRBV4-1 and TRBJ1-2; D is unresolved. The CDR3 runs to 12 residues. Germline CDR1 is MGHRA and CDR2 is YSYEKL. The V end lost 0 bases, the J end lost 8 bases, and 7 bases lay between the germline ends. DNA for the CDR3: TGCGCCAGCAGCCAAGAAACGGGGGGCTACACCTTC. Translated: CASSQETGGYTF.

This chain links TRBV4-1 with TRBJ1-2, with no clear D. The germline V gene has CDR1 MGHRA and CDR2 YSYEKL. The CDR3 runs 14 residues. V was trimmed by 4 bases and J by 4 bases, leaving 13 bases between them. The CDR3 DNA sequence: TGCGCCAGCAGCCTCGACGGGAGGCCCTATGGCTACACCTTC. Translated: CASSLDGRPYGYTF.

This clone was found a few times. The chain carries TRBV28 and TRBJ1-3, with D unclear. V was shortened by 5 bases and J by 0 bases, with 11 bases between the two germline ends. Germline V gene data show CDR1 as MDHEN and CDR2 as SYDVKM. The CDR3 sequence is 15 residues long. CDR3 nucleotides: TGTGCCAGCAGTCCGGAATGGTTCTCTGGAAACACCATATATTTT. Its protein is CASSPEWFSGNTIYF.

This clone was observed a single time. This chain links TRBV19 with TRBJ1-5; D gene uncertain. V lost 4 bases to trimming and J lost 6 bases, with 10 bases between them. Germline V gene lookup returns CDR1 LNHDA and CDR2 SQIVND (reference sequence). The CDR3 extends over 13 amino acids. The CDR3 sequence: CASSTDLFQPQHF. CDR3 sequence (DNA): TGTGCCAGTAGTACGGATTTGTTTCAGCCCCAGCATTTT.

Worth noting for this clone: At one boundary the junction diverges from the germline segment, which might be a read error. This chain links TRBV19 with TRBJ1-4; 7 bases align to TRBD1. Per germline, CDR1 LNHDA and CDR2 SQIVND (reference sequence). The CDR3 is made up of 11 amino acids. The CDR3 DNA is TGTGCCAGTAGTAGGGGACAGCCAAAATCTTTT. It yields the protein CASSRGQPKSF.

V and J are TRBV25-1 and TRBJ2-5; TRBD2 aligns across 8 bases. The J segment lost 5 bases and the V segment lost 8 bases, leaving 10 bases of the junction unmatched. Germline CDR1 is MGHDK and CDR2 is SYGVNS. The length of the CDR3 is 14 residues. CDR3 amino acids: CASQAGGGRETQYF. CDR3 coding DNA: TGTGCCAGCCAGGCCGGGGGGGGCCGGGAGACCCAGTACTTC.

The chain couples TRBV5-1 to TRBJ2-5; no reliable D call. V was pared by 4 bases and J by 0 bases, with 10 bases between. Germline CDR1 is SGHRS and CDR2 is YFSETQ. CDR3 size: 14 residues. The CDR3: CASSQAGYQETQYF. The DNA for the CDR3 is TGCGCCAGCAGCCAGGCAGGATACCAAGAGACCCAGTACTTC.

V and J are TRBV6-6 and TRBJ1-3; no clear D gene. Germline assignment: CDR1 MNHNY and CDR2 SVGAGI (reference sequence). This CDR3 contains 11 residues. Trimming removed 11 bases at V and 2 bases at J, with 7 bases between. Here the CDR3 reads CAGFTGNTIYF. CDR3 in DNA: TGTGCCGGATTTACTGGAAACACCATATATTTT.

J is TRBJ1-2 and V is TRBV14; no definite D call. The CDR3 covers 12 residues. The germline V and J ends were trimmed by 4 bases and 5 bases, with 8 bases remaining between them. The germline CDR1 and CDR2 sequences are SGHDN and FVKESK. The DNA for the CDR3 is TGTGCCAGCAGCCCTCTGGGGTATGGCTACACCTTC. Its translation: CASSPLGYGYTF.

This chain joins TRBV6-4 and TRBJ1-5, with 7 bases identical to TRBD1. This CDR3 spans 15 amino acids. Germline loops: CDR1 MRHNA, CDR2 SNTAGT. J was trimmed by 4 bases and V by 6 bases; bases with no gene match: 9. CDR3 amino acids: CASRTTGDSNQPQHF. Written as DNA, the CDR3 is TGTGCCAGCAGGACGACCGGGGACAGTAATCAGCCCCAGCATTTT.

The CDR3 spells CASSSGQAADTQYF. CDR3 nucleotides: TGCGCCAGCAGCTCAGGCCAGGCAGCAGATACGCAGTATTTT. The V gene is TRBV5-1, the J gene TRBJ2-3, with D unresolved. Trimming took 3 bases from V and 4 from J, leaving 12 bases between them. The CDR3 covers 14 residues. Germline V CDR1 and CDR2: SGHRS, YFSETQ.

The rearrangement uses TRBV5-1 and TRBJ2-7; possible D gene TRBD2, 5 bases. In germline, CDR1 is SGHRS, CDR2 YFSETQ. Trimming took 0 bases from V and 1 from J, leaving 8 bases between them. The CDR3 is 14 amino acids. The CDR3 DNA reads as TGCGCCAGCAGCTTGGCCCCGGGGTCCTACGAGCAGTACTTC. It encodes CASSLAPGSYEQYF.

The chain employs TRBV6-5 and TRBJ1-1, with a tentative D call TRBD1 (5 bases). The CDR3 totals 13 residues. CDR1 MNHEY and CDR2 SVGAGI come from the germline V gene. Trimming removed 6 bases from V and 1 base from J, with 9 bases in between. The CDR3 DNA reads as TGTGCCAGCAGATTAACAGGGAACACTGAAGCTTTCTTT. It codes for CASRLTGNTEAFF.

The rearrangement links TRBV5-1 to TRBJ1-1, with D perhaps TRBD1 (5 bases). Per the germline V gene, CDR1 is SGHRS and CDR2 is YFSETQ. Trimming shortened V by 0 bases and J by 4 bases, and 10 bases separated the two germline ends. The CDR3 runs to 14 residues. The CDR3 reads CASSLGWGSTEAFF. The CDR3 DNA reads as TGCGCCAGCAGCTTGGGCTGGGGCAGCACTGAAGCTTTCTTT.

The chain combines TRBV9 with TRBJ1-5; D gene uncertain. CDR3 length: 13 amino acids. V was shortened by 3 bases and J by 7 bases, with 11 bases between the two germline ends. Germline-derived CDR1 and CDR2 are SGDLS and YYNGEE. The CDR3 sequence: CASSGQPGQPQHF. The CDR3 DNA is TGTGCCAGCAGCGGGCAACCCGGACAGCCCCAGCATTTT.

The table lists this clone with a count of one. The J gene is TRBJ1-2, the V gene TRBV6-5; a weak D match, TRBD1 (6 bases). The CDR3 runs to 13 residues. Trimming cost V 4 bases and J 6 bases, with 12 bases left between them. Germline V lookup: CDR1 MNHEY, CDR2 SVGAGI. In DNA form, the CDR3 reads TGTGCCAGCAGTTTGACGGAGGGGGATGGCTACACCTTC. Its protein is CASSLTEGDGYTF.